This T cell receptor (beta chain) was found in a study of T cell responses to AZD1222 COVID-19 vaccine. Broader study findings: Two AZD1222 administrations were followed by greater Spike-specific TCR breadth and depth. Seropositive status at baseline applied to only a handful of AZD1222 recipients. Donors were chiefly white British, with a greater number of females, and clonal diversity was perhaps underestimated.

The length of the CDR3 is 13 residues. V was cut by 3 bases and J by 2 bases, with 7 bases left in between. CDR1 and CDR2 from the germline V gene are MDHEN and SYDVKM. This clone was seen once. Its antigen remains unknown. The sample holds other DNA sequences that translate to the same CDR3. Data came from immunoSEQ multiplex PCR; TCRdb stores just in-frame clones and leaves some out. The sample records roughly 140,000 clones, approximately 89% being singletons. The source is an adult in good health. Sample: peripheral blood, taken on day 0 of AZD1222 vaccination. V gene TRBV28 combines with J gene TRBJ1-2; D call uncertain. The CDR3 coding sequence is TGTGCCAGCAGTTTGGGAGGCAACTATGGCTACACCTTC. Translated, it gives CASSLGGNYGYTF.